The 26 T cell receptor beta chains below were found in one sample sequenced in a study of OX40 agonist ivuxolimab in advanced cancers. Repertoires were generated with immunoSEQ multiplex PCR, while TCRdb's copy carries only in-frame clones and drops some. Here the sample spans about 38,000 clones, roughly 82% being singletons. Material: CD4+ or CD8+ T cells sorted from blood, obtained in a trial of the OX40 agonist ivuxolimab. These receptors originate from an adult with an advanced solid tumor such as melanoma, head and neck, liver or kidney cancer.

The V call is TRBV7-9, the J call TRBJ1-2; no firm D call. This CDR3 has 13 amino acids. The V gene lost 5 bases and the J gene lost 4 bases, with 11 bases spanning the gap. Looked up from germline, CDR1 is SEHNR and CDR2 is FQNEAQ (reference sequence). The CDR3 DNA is TGTGCCAGCAGCCCGCCAGCAATCTATGGCTACACCTTC. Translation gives CASSPPAIYGYTF.

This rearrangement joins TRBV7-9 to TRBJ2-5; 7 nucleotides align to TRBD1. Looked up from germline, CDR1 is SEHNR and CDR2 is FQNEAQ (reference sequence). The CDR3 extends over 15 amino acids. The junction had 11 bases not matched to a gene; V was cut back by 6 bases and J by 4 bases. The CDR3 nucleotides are TGTGCCAGCAGTTCTACGACAGGGAGAGGAGAGACCCAGTACTTC. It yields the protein CASSSTTGRGETQYF.

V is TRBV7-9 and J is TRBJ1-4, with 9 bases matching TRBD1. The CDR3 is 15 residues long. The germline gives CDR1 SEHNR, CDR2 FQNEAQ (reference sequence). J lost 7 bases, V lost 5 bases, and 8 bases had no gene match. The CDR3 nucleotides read TGTGCCAGCAGCCCCGGGACAGGGTCGGTTGAAAAACTGTTTTTT. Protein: CASSPGTGSVEKLFF.

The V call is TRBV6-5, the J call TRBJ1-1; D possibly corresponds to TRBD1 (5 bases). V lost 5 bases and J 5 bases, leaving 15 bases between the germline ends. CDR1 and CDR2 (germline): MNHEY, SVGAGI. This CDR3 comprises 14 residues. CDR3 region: CASSTYKGPTEAFF. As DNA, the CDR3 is TGTGCCAGCAGTACCTACAAGGGGCCGACTGAAGCTTTCTTT.

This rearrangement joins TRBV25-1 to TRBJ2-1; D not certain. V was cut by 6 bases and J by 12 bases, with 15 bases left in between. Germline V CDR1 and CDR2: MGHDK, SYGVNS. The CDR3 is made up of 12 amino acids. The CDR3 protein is CASSPRVGVQFF. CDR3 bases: TGTGCCAGCAGCCCAAGAGTTGGGGTGCAGTTCTTC.

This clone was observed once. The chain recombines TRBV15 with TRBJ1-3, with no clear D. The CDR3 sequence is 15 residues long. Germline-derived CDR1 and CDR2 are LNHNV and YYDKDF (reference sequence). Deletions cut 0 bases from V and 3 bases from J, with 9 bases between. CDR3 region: CATSRDGGFGNTIYF. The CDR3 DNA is TGTGCCACCAGCAGAGATGGAGGGTTTGGAAACACCATATATTTT.

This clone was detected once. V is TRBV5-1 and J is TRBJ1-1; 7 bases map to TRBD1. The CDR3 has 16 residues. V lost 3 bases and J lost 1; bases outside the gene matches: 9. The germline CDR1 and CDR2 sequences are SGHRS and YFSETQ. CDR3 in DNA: TGCGCCAGCAGCTCGTCCCGGGACAGAGGGAACACTGAAGCTTTCTTT. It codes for CASSSSRDRGNTEAFF.

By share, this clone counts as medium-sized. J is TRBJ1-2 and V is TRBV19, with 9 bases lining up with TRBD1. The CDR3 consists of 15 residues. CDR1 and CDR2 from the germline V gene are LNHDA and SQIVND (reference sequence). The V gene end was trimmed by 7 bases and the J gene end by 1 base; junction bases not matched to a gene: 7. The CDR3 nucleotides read TGTGCCAGTACCCCGGACAGGGGACTTAACTATGGCTACACCTTC. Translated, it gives CASTPDRGLNYGYTF.

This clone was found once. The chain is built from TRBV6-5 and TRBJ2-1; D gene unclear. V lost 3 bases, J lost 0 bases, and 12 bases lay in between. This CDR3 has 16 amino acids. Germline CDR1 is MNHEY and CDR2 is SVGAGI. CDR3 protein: CASSYWQSRSYNEQFF. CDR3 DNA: TGTGCCAGCAGTTATTGGCAGTCACGCTCCTACAATGAGCAGTTCTTC.

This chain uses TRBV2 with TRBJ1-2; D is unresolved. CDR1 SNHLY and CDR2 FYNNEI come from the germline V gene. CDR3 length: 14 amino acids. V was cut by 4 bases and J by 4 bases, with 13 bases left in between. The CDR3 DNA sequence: TGTGCCAGCAGTGCGGGAAAGGGAAGCTATGGCTACACCTTC. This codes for CASSAGKGSYGYTF.

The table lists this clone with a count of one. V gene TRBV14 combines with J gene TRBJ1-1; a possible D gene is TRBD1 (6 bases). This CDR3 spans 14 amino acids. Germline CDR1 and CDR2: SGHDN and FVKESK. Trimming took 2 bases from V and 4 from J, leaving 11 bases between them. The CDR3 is CASSQLFRGTEAFF. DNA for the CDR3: TGTGCCAGCAGCCAACTCTTCAGGGGCACTGAAGCTTTCTTT.

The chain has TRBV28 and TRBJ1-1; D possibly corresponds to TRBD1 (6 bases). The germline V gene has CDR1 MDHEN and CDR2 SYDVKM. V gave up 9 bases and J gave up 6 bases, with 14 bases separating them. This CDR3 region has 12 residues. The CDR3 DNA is TGTGCCAGTCATACAGGGTTCGCTGAAGCTTTCTTT. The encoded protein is CASHTGFAEAFF.

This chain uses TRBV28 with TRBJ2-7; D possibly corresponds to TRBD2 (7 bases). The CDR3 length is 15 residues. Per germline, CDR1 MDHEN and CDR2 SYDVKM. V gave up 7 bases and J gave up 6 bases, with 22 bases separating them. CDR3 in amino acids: CASIPGGGSISEQYF. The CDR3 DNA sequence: TGTGCCAGCATTCCGGGGGGCGGGTCCATCTCCGAGCAGTACTTC. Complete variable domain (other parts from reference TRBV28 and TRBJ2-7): DVKVTQSSRYLVKRTGEKVFLECVQDMDHENMFWYRQDPGLGLRLIYFSYDVKMKEKGDIPEGYSVSREKKERFSLILESASTNQTSMYLCASIPGGGSISEQYFGPGTRLTVT.

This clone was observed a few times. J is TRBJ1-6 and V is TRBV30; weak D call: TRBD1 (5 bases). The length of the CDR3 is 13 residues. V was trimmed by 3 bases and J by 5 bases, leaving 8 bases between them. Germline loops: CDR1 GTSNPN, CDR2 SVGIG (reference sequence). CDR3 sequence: CAWSEGDNSPLHF. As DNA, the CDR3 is TGTGCCTGGAGCGAAGGGGATAATTCACCCCTCCACTTT.

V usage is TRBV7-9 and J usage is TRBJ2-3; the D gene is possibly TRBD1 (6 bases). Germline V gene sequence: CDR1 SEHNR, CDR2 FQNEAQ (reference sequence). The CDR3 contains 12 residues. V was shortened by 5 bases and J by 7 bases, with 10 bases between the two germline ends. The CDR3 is CASSPRGNTQYF. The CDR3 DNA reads TGTGCCAGCAGCCCCAGGGGAAATACGCAGTATTTT.

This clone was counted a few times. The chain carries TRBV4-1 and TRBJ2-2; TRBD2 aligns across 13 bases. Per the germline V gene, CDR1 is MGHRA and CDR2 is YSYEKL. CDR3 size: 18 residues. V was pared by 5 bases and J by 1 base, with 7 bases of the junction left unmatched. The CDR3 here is CASSYHRLAGGNTGELFF. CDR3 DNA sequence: TGCGCCAGCAGCTACCATCGACTAGCGGGGGGGAACACCGGGGAGCTGTTTTTT.

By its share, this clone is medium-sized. DNA of the CDR3: TGTGCCAGCAGTTTACGGGGCCCCTACAATGAGCAGTTCTTC. Protein: CASSLRGPYNEQFF. This chain joins TRBV27 and TRBJ2-1; D assignment may be TRBD1 or TRBD2 (5 bases each). Trimming removed 2 bases at V and 2 bases at J, with 7 bases between. The CDR3 extends over 14 amino acids. Germline CDR1 is MNHEY and CDR2 is SMNVEV (reference sequence).

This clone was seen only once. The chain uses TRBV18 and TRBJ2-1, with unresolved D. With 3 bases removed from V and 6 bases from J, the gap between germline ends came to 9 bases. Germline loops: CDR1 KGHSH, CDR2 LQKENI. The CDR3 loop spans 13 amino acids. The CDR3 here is CASSPLRSNEQFF. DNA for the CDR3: TGTGCCAGCTCACCCCTGCGGAGCAATGAGCAGTTCTTC.

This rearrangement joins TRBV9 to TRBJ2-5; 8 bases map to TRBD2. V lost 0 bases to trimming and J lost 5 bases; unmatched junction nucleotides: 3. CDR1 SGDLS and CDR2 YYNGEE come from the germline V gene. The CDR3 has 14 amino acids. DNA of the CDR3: TGTGCCAGCAGCGTAGCGGGAGGGAAGGAGACCCAGTACTTC. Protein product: CASSVAGGKETQYF.

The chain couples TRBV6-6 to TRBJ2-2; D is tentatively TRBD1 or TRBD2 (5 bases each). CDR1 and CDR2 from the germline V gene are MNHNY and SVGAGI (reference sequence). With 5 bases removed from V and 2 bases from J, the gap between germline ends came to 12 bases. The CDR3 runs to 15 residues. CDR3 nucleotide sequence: TGTGCCAGCAGTGCCGGGACCTATAACACCGGGGAGCTGTTTTTT. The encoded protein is CASSAGTYNTGELFF.

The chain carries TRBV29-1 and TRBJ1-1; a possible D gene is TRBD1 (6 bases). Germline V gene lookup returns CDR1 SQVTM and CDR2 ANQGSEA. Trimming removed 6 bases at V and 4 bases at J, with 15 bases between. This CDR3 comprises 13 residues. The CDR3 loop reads CSVSTTGRTEAFF. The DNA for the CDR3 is TGCAGCGTCTCGACTACAGGGCGCACTGAAGCTTTCTTT.

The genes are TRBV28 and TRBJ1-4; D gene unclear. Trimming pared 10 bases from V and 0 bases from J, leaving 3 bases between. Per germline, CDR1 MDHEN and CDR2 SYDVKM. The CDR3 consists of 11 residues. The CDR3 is CATTTNEKLFF. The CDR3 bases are TGTGCCACTACAACTAATGAAAAACTGTTTTTT.

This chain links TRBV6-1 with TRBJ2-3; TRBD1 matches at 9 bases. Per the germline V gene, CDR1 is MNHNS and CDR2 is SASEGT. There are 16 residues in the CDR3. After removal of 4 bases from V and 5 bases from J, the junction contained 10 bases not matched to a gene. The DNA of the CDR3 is TGTGCCAGCAGTGCACCCTACAGGGGGCGCGGAGATACGCAGTATTTT. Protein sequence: CASSAPYRGRGDTQYF.

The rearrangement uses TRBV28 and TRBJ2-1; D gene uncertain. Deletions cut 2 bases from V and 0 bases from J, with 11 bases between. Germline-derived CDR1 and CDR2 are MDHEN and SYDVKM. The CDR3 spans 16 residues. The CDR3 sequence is CASSLGPWSSYNEQFF. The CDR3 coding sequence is TGTGCCAGCAGTTTAGGCCCCTGGAGCTCCTACAATGAGCAGTTCTTC. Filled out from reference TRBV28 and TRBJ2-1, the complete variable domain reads DVKVTQSSRYLVKRTGEKVFLECVQDMDHENMFWYRQDPGLGLRLIYFSYDVKMKEKGDIPEGYSVSREKKERFSLILESASTNQTSMYLCASSLGPWSSYNEQFFGPGTRLTVL.

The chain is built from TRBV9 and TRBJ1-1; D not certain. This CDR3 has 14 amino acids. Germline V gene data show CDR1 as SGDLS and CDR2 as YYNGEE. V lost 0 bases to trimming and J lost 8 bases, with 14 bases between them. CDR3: CASSVDAGRSEAFF. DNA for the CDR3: TGTGCCAGCAGCGTAGATGCGGGTAGATCCGAAGCTTTCTTT.

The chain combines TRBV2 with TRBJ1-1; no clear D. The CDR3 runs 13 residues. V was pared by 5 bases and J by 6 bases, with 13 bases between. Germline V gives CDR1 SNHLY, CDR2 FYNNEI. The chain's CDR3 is CASSPYNLAEAFF. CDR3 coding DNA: TGTGCCAGCAGTCCCTACAACCTCGCTGAAGCTTTCTTT.